This T cell receptor (beta chain) was observed in a study of shared clonotypes between healthy human individuals. Roughly 200 ng DNA, 30,000 or so T cell genomes, went into each sorted-subset replicate PCR. Profiled with immunoSEQ multiplex PCR; TCRdb holds only in-frame clones, not every one. The sample lists fewer than 3 million clones; 85% to 95% were seen once. All donors were healthy HIV-negative adults lacking recent acute infections or vaccinations. Whole-study findings and limits: Clonotype sharing among donors, it was expected, would be affected by sequencing depth. Between several donors, naive CD4 clonotypes were shared at a level of around 5.1%.

This clone was observed a single time. The antigen is undetermined. The same CDR3 can be traced to other DNA sequences in this sample. With 0 bases removed from V and 3 bases from J, the gap between germline ends came to 8 bases. This CDR3 contains 14 residues. Germline CDR1 is SGHRS and CDR2 is YFSETQ. The receptor's source is a man younger than 35 in good health. Some clones in this sample may be carry-over from other donors' samples. The rearrangement links TRBV5-1 to TRBJ2-3, with unresolved D. Sequencing used naive CD4+ T cells from PBMCs. Noted subset: CD45RA+ positively selected. CDR3 sequence reads: CASSLDPRTDTQYF. The CDR3 DNA follows: TGCGCCAGCAGCTTGGATCCTCGGACAGATACGCAGTATTTT.